The 18 T cell receptor beta chains presented below share a single source sample, sequenced in a study of T-cell memory formation after mild COVID-19. A single record per CDR3 protein comes from TCRdb applying MiXCR to the 5' RACE reads. The sample includes about 360,000 distinct CDR3 sequences, over 13% of them seen just once. Sequencing was done on a sample of PBMCs or a T cell subset sorted from them (not recorded which). The receptors were gathered from a man between 18 and 29 years old who had mild COVID-19 (a few samples of this study predate the infection). Cell type and time point are not known.

This clonotype appeared a few times. The gene calls are TRBV5-1 and TRBJ2-3; TRBD2 aligns across 7 bases. The trim removed 4 bases at V and 1 base at J, leaving 6 bases unmatched. CDR3 length: 15 amino acids. Per germline, CDR1 SGHRS and CDR2 YFSETQ. The CDR3: CASSRTREGTDTQYF. As DNA, the CDR3 is TGCGCCAGCAGCCGGACTAGGGAGGGCACAGATACGCAGTATTTT.

This clonotype was found a few times. J is TRBJ1-5 and V is TRBV7-8, with D unresolved. V dropped 1 base and J dropped 6 bases, with 4 bases sitting between them. This CDR3 comprises 12 residues. CDR1 and CDR2 from the germline V gene are SGHVS and FQNEAQ. This CDR3 is CASSLVLQPQHF. The CDR3 DNA is TGTGCCAGCAGCTTAGTACTTCAGCCCCAGCATTTT.

A few counts support this clonotype. The chain carries TRBV27 and TRBJ2-3; D gene uncertain. The germline V and J ends were trimmed by 3 bases and 6 bases, with 10 bases remaining between them. The CDR3 loop spans 13 amino acids. The germline V gene encodes CDR1 MNHEY and CDR2 SMNVEV (reference sequence). The CDR3 protein is CASSLSSKDTQYF. CDR3 bases: TGTGCCAGCAGTTTGTCTAGTAAGGATACGCAGTATTTT.

The rearrangement joins TRBV10-2 to TRBJ2-5, with D unresolved. Germline V lookup: CDR1 WSHSY, CDR2 SAAADI. V lost 3 bases to trimming and J lost 4 bases, with 9 bases between them. The CDR3 has 13 residues. The CDR3 spells CASSEWDRETQYF. The CDR3 DNA is TGCGCCAGCAGTGAATGGGATAGAGAGACCCAGTACTTC.

This clonotype has more than one count but fewer than ten. The chain has TRBV5-1 and TRBJ1-6; weak D call: TRBD1 (5 bases). The CDR3 is made up of 15 amino acids. Germline CDR1 is SGHRS and CDR2 is YFSETQ. Trimming shortened V by 4 bases and J by 14 bases, and 22 bases separated the two germline ends. The CDR3 is CASSTSGFPLDALHF. The DNA of the CDR3 is TGCGCCAGCAGCACATCAGGGTTTCCGCTCGATGCCCTCCACTTT.

The chain links TRBV6-2 or TRBV6-3 to TRBJ2-1; D gene uncertain. V lost 9 bases, J lost 6 bases, and 12 bases lay in between. There are 12 residues in the CDR3. CDR1 and CDR2 from the germline V gene are MNHEY and SVGEGT. CDR3 in amino acids: CARKRHLNEQFF. In DNA, the CDR3 is TGTGCCAGAAAGCGACACCTCAATGAGCAGTTCTTC.

V and J are TRBV7-6 and TRBJ2-3, with D unclear. The CDR3 runs to 19 residues. V lost 3 bases to trimming and J lost 2 bases, with 24 bases between them. Germline-derived CDR1 and CDR2 are SGHVS and FNYEAQ. The CDR3 reads CASSFSPLGRATSTDTQYF. The CDR3 DNA sequence: TGTGCCAGCAGCTTTTCCCCTCTAGGTCGAGCCACGTCCACAGATACGCAGTATTTT.

This clonotype was seen many times. The chain joins TRBV28 to TRBJ2-7, with D possibly being TRBD1 (5 bases). CDR3 length equals 15 residues. The germline V gene encodes CDR1 MDHEN and CDR2 SYDVKM. V was shortened by 6 bases and J by 1 base, with 16 bases between the two germline ends. The DNA for the CDR3 is TGTGCCAGCAGATCCACAGGTTCAGGGTCCTACGAGCAGTACTTC. Translating it yields CASRSTGSGSYEQYF.

This clonotype was counted between two and nine times. CDR3 in amino acids: CASSTMTGYNEQFF. In DNA form, the CDR3 reads TGCGCCAGCAGCACCATGACAGGGTACAATGAGCAGTTCTTC. V and J are TRBV5-1 and TRBJ2-1; TRBD1 aligns across 7 bases. V lost 4 bases to trimming and J lost 4 bases; unmatched junction nucleotides: 5. The CDR3 has 14 residues. Germline assignment: CDR1 SGHRS and CDR2 YFSETQ.

In its sample, this clonotype was seen a few times. This sequence joins TRBV11-2 and TRBJ1-3; unclear D gene. The germline V gene encodes CDR1 SGHAT and CDR2 FQNNGV. The CDR3 loop spans 10 amino acids. Trimming removed 8 bases from V and 5 bases from J, with 4 bases in between. The CDR3: CASGRNTIYF. In DNA, the CDR3 is TGTGCCAGCGGAAGAAACACCATATATTTT.

The chain carries TRBV4-1 and TRBJ2-1; 7 bases agree with TRBD1. The CDR3 totals 15 residues. V lost 1 base and J lost 6; bases outside the gene matches: 6. Germline V gene lookup returns CDR1 MGHRA and CDR2 YSYEKL. CDR3 sequence reads: CASSQVGAGGNEQFF. CDR3 DNA sequence: TGCGCCAGCAGCCAAGTAGGGGCAGGGGGCAATGAGCAGTTCTTC.

This clonotype came up a few times. The CDR3 DNA reads TGTGCCAGCCAGAGACTACCGGGGTCGTGGGACAATGAGCAGTTCTTC. Amino acids: CASQRLPGSWDNEQFF. The rearrangement joins TRBV7-9 to TRBJ2-1; D may be TRBD2 (5 bases). Deletions cut 8 bases from V and 5 bases from J, with 22 bases between. This CDR3 has 16 amino acids. Germline lookup yields CDR1 SEHNR and CDR2 FQNEAQ (reference sequence).

This rearrangement joins TRBV5-1 to TRBJ1-2, with D hard to call. Trimming took off 3 bases at V and 6 bases at J, with 12 bases between the two ends. CDR1 is SGHRS and CDR2 is YFSETQ in the germline V gene. This CDR3 has 13 amino acids. Written as DNA, the CDR3 is TGCGCCAGCAGCTGGAGCGGGGAGGATGGCTACACCTTC. Encoded protein: CASSWSGEDGYTF. Filled out from reference TRBV5-1 and TRBJ1-2, the complete variable domain reads KAGVTQTPRYLIKTRGQQVTLSCSPISGHRSVSWYQQTPGQGLQFLFEYFSETQRNKGNFPGRFSGRQFSNSRSEMNVSTLELGDSALYLCASSWSGEDGYTFGSGTRLTVV.

The chain carries TRBV4-1 and TRBJ1-1, with 9 bases lining up with TRBD1. J was trimmed by 8 bases and V by 3 bases; bases with no gene match: 10. The CDR3 runs 15 residues. Germline V gives CDR1 MGHRA, CDR2 YSYEKL. DNA of the CDR3: TGCGCCAGCAGCCACTTGGGTTCCGGGACAGGGGAAGCTTTCTTT. Encoded protein: CASSHLGSGTGEAFF.

This clonotype was seen a few times. The chain recombines TRBV12-3 or TRBV12-4 with TRBJ2-7; 10 bases are a match to TRBD1. Trimming took 0 bases from V and 4 from J; bases not matched to a gene: 3. The CDR3 runs 15 residues. In nucleotides, the CDR3 is TGTGCCAGCAGTTTAGCCCGGGACAGGGGATACGAGCAGTACGTC. Residues: CASSLARDRGYEQYV.

The V and J genes are TRBV5-6 and TRBJ2-3; D may be TRBD1 or TRBD2 (5 bases each). V lost 4 bases and J lost 2, with 14 bases in between. Germline V gene sequence: CDR1 SGHDT, CDR2 YYEEEE. The CDR3 sequence is 15 residues long. In DNA, the CDR3 is TGTGCCAGCAGCATGATCGGGACGAACACAGATACGCAGTATTTT. It codes for CASSMIGTNTDTQYF.

The chain carries TRBV6-5 and TRBJ2-1; 9 bases match TRBD2. Per the germline V gene, CDR1 is MNHEY and CDR2 is SVGAGI. V was pared by 6 bases and J by 5 bases, with 8 bases of the junction left unmatched. The CDR3 is made up of 15 amino acids. Here the CDR3 DNA reads TGTGCCAGCAGCGCGGGAGTAGCGGGGGACAATGAGCAGTTCTTC. This gives the protein CASSAGVAGDNEQFF.

This chain uses TRBV12-3 or TRBV12-4 with TRBJ1-2, with TRBD1 as a possible D gene (6 bases). The CDR3 is made up of 14 amino acids. Trimming cost V 3 bases and J 11 bases, with 19 bases left between them. CDR3 protein: CASSFLRGDATYTF. The CDR3 DNA reads as TGTGCCAGCAGTTTCTTGAGGGGGGACGCTACATACACCTTC.